This paragraph reports one T cell receptor beta chain. Its cognate antigen has yet to be identified. Per-base qualities were not stored, and no clone one base away is much larger. In the prospective study, participants were about 18 to 95 years old, resided in about two dozen geographic areas of the United States, and were enrolled through a virtual design. Cohort assignment in the prospective study relied on participant-reported clinical history from a screening survey and a study questionnaire. Exposed participants were defined as having been in contact with someone with a PCR-confirmed or clinician-diagnosed COVID-19 case within 2 weeks of study entry. In the prospective study, whole blood, serum and a nasopharyngeal or oropharyngeal swab were collected from each participant by mobile phlebotomists. Participants in the prospective study had the option to provide additional blood draws and questionnaires over a 2-month period. Before DNA extraction, prospective study blood samples were shipped either frozen or at room temperature.

The CDR3 contains 15 residues, cysteine and phenylalanine counted. Only the CDR3 part of the read is kept: 45 bases, read in frame from the first base. The germline V gene (reference sequence) sets CDR1 to MNHNY and CDR2 to SVGAGI. V gives up 2 bases and J gives up 4 bases, and the segment between their germline ends measures 9 bases. TCRbeta CDR3 regions were amplified from genomic DNA using the immunoSEQ Assay, a bias-controlled multiplex PCR. The published analysis was carried out like this. Nucleated cell counts per sample were estimated from amplification of reference gene primers within the assay. To quantify the absolute abundance of each unique TCRbeta CDR3 rearrangement, sequence reads were collapsed and filtered. Productive Simpson clonality was computed per sample as the square root of Simpson's diversity index over productive rearrangements. The immuneACCESS repertoire file appears here via TCRdb, limited to in-frame rearrangements. These files lack a portion of the clones; in checked studies, under half of the deficit traces to unresolved V genes, and the cause of the others is not known. Clone size and V and J calls were adopted from that table, with D and trimming inferred from the DNA. The sample table lists roughly 380,000 clones, about nine tenths of them with a count of one. The ten largest clones capture 1% of the sample.

This specimen belongs to a study of blood T cell repertoires in COVID-19 (TCRdb year 2020). About the study as a whole: Samples from collaborators originated in the United States, Italy and Spain and spanned both the acute and convalescent phases of COVID-19. The prospective study material was composed of cDNA or gDNA derived from T cells, B-cell-depleted T cells, or PBMCs. Deeply sampled blood TCRbeta repertoires from subjects exposed to, actively infected with, or recovered from COVID-19 were included in the dataset. The repertoires were made available in a free public database intended to serve as a resource for research on the immune response to SARS-CoV-2. Samples were obtained from the ongoing ImmuneRACE study (first 160 participants) and from 1,254 subjects provided by 6 global collaborators. A de-identified subject ID, COVID-19 status, age in years and sex were almost always included in the sample metadata. Where available, HLA class I and class II types were obtained from metadata supplied by the sample provider rather than from assay-based typing.

What the research found in general, with its limitations: The quantity of clinical and demographic metadata differed by source and by participant and was supplied without curation.

This sequence was found in a woman aged 25 to 45 who had been exposed to COVID-19. Sample: PBMCs or T cells enriched from blood (not recorded which). The chain links TRBV6-6 with TRBJ1-6; a confident D gene designation cannot be given. The CDR3 protein is CASSYTTLYNSPLHF. The DNA sequence is given as TGTGCCAGCAGTTACACGACACTTTATAATTCACCCCTCCACTTT.